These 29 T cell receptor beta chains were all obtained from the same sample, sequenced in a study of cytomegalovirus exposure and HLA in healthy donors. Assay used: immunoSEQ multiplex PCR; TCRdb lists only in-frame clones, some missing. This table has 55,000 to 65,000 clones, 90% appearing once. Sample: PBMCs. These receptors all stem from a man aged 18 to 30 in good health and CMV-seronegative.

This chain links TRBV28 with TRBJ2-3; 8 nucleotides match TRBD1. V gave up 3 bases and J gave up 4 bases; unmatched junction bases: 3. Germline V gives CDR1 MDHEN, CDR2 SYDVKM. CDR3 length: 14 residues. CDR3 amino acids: CASSFRDRSDTQYF. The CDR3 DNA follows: TGTGCCAGCAGTTTCCGGGACAGGTCAGATACGCAGTATTTT.

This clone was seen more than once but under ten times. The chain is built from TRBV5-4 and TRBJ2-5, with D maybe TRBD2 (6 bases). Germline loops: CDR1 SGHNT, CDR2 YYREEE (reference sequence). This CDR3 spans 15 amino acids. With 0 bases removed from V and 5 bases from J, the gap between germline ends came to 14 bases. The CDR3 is CASSLDAGIRETQYF. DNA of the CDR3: TGTGCCAGCAGCTTGGATGCGGGAATCAGGGAGACCCAGTACTTC. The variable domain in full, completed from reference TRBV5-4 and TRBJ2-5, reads ETGVTQSPTHLIKTRGQQVTLRCSSQSGHNTVSWYQQALGQGPQFIFQYYREEENGRGNFPPRFSGLQFPNYSSELNVNALELDDSALYLCASSLDAGIRETQYFGPGTRLLVL.

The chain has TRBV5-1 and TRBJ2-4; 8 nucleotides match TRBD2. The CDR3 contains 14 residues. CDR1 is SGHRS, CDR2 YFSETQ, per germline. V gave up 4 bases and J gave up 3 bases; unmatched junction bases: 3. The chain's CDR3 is CASSLSGNKNIQYF. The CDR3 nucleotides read TGCGCCAGCAGCCTTAGCGGGAACAAAAACATTCAGTACTTC.

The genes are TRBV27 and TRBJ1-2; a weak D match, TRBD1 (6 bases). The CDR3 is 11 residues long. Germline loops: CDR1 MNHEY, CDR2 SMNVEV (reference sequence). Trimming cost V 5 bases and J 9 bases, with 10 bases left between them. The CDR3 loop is CASSNWDSYTF. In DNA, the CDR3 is TGTGCCAGCAGTAACTGGGACAGCTACACCTTC.

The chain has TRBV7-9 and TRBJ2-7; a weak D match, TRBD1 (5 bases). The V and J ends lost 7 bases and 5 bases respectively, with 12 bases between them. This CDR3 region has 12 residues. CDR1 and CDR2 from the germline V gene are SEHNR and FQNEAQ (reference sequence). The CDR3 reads CASNGRDHEQYF. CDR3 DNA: TGTGCCAGCAATGGCAGGGATCACGAGCAGTACTTC.

DNA of the CDR3: TGTGCCAGCAGCTATGTGGGGCAAACAGATACGCAGTATTTT. Residues: CASSYVGQTDTQYF. The rearrangement joins TRBV5-4 to TRBJ2-3; D perhaps matches TRBD1 (5 bases). Per germline, CDR1 SGHNT and CDR2 YYREEE (reference sequence). The CDR3 consists of 14 residues. The V end lost 3 bases, the J end lost 3 bases, and 11 bases lay between the germline ends.

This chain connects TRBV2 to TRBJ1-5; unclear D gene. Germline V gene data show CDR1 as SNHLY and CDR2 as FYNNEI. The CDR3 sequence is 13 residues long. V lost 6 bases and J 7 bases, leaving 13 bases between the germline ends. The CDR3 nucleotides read TGTGCCAGCAGCAGTCAGGTAGGACAGCCCCAGCATTTT. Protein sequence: CASSSQVGQPQHF. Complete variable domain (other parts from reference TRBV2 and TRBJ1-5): EPEVTQTPSHQVTQMGQEVILRCVPISNHLYFYWYRQILGQKVEFLVSFYNNEISEKSEIFDDQFSVERPDGSNFTLKIRSTKLEDSAMYFCASSSQVGQPQHFGDGTRLSIL.

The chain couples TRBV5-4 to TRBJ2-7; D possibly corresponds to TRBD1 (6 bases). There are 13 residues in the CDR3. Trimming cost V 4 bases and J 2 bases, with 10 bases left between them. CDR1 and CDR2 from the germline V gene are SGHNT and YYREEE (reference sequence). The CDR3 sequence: CASSQGPPYEQYF. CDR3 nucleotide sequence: TGTGCCAGCAGCCAGGGGCCTCCCTACGAGCAGTACTTC.

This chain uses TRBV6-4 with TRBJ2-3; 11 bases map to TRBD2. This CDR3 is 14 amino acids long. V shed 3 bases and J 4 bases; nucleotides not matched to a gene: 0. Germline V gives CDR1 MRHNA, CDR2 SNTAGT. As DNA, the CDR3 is TGTGCCAGCAGTGAACTAGCGGGAGCAGATACGCAGTATTTT. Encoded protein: CASSELAGADTQYF.

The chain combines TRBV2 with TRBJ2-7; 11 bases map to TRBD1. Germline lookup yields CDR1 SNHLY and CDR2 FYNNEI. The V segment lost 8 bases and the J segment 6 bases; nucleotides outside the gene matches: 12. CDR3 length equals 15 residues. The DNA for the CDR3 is TGTGCCAGCGGGCGGTCCGGGACAGGGGGATCCGAGCAGTACTTC. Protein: CASGRSGTGGSEQYF. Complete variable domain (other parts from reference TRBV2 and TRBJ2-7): EPEVTQTPSHQVTQMGQEVILRCVPISNHLYFYWYRQILGQKVEFLVSFYNNEISEKSEIFDDQFSVERPDGSNFTLKIRSTKLEDSAMYFCASGRSGTGGSEQYFGPGTRLTVT.

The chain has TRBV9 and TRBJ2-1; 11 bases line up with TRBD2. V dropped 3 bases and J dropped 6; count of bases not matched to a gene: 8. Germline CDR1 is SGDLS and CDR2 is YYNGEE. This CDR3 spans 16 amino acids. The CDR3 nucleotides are TGTGCCAGCAGCGCATTAGCGGGAGGGCGTCTCAATGAGCAGTTCTTC. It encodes CASSALAGGRLNEQFF.

The CDR3 bases are TGTGCCATCGGGGGGAGCAATCAGCCCCAGCATTTT. Its translation is CAIGGSNQPQHF. The chain has TRBV28 and TRBJ1-5; possibly TRBD1 for D (5 bases). This CDR3 is built from 12 residues. Trimming removed 10 bases at V and 1 base at J, with 8 bases between. Germline values: CDR1 MDHEN, CDR2 SYDVKM.

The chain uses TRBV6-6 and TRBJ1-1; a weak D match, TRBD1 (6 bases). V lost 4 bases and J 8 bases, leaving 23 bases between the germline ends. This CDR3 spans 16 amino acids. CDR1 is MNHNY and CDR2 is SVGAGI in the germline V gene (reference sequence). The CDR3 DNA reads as TGTGCCAGCAGTTCGCCTCGGGGGGCGCGCAACTGGGAAGCTTTCTTT. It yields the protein CASSSPRGARNWEAFF.

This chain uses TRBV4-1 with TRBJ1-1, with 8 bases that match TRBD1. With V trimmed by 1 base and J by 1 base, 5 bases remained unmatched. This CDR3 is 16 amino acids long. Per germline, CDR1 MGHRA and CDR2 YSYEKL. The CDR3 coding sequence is TGCGCCAGCAGCCAAGTTAGGACAGGGCGGAACACTGAAGCTTTCTTT. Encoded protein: CASSQVRTGRNTEAFF.

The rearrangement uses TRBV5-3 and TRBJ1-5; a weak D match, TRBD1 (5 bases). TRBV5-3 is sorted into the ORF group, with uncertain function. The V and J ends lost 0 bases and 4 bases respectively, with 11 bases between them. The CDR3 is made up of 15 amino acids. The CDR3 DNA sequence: TGTGCCAGAAGCTTGGGGGGGGTTATGAATCAGCCCCAGCATTTT. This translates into CARSLGGVMNQPQHF.

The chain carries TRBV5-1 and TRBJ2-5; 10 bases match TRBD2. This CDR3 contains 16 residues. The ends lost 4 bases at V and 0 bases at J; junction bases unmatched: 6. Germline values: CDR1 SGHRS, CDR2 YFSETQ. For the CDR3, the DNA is TGCGCCAGCAGCACGAGGACTAGCGGAGACCAAGAGACCCAGTACTTC. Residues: CASSTRTSGDQETQYF.

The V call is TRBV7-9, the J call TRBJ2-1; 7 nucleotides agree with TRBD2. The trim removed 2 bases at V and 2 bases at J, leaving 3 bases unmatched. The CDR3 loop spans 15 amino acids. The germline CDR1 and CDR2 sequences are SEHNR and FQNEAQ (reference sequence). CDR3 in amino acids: CASSLSLAAYNEQFF. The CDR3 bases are TGTGCCAGCAGCTTAAGTCTAGCGGCCTACAATGAGCAGTTCTTC.

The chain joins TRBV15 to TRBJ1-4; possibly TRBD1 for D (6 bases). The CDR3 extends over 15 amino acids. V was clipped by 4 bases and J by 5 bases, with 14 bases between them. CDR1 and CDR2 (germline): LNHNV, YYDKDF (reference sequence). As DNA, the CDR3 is TGTGCCACCAGCATTAGCTCAGGGGCAAATGAAAAACTGTTTTTT. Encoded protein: CATSISSGANEKLFF.

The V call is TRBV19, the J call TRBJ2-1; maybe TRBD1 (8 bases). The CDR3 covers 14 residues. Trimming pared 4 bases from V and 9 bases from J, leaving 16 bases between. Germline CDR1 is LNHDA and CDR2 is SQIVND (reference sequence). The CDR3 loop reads CASSTTGGGGEQFF. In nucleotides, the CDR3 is TGTGCCAGTAGTACAACAGGGGGGGGCGGTGAGCAGTTCTTC.

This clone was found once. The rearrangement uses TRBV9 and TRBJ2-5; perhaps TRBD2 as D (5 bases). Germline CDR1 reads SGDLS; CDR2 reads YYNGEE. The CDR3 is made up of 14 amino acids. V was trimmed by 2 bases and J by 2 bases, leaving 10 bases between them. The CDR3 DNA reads TGTGCCAGCAGCGTGACCGGACTTCAAGAGACCCAGTACTTC. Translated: CASSVTGLQETQYF.

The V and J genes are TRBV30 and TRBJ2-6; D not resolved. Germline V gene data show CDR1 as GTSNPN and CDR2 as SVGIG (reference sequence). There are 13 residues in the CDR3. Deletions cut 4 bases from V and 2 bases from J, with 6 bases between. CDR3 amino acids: CAWTLAGANVLTF. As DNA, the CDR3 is TGTGCCTGGACTCTAGCTGGGGCCAACGTCCTGACTTTC.

The CDR3 reads CASKKDSLNTEAFF. In DNA, the CDR3 is TGTGCCAGCAAGAAGGACAGCCTGAACACTGAAGCTTTCTTT. The V gene is TRBV2, the J gene TRBJ1-1; D perhaps matches TRBD1 (6 bases). The CDR3 contains 14 residues. Trimming stripped 7 bases from V and 0 bases from J, with 12 bases between. The V gene's germline CDR1 is SNHLY and CDR2 FYNNEI.

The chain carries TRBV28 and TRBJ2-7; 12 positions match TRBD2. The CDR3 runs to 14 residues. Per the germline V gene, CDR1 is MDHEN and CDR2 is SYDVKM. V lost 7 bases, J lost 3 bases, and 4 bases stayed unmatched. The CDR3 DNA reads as TGTGCCAGCACCGGACTAGCGGGGAGCTACGAGCAGTACTTC. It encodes CASTGLAGSYEQYF.

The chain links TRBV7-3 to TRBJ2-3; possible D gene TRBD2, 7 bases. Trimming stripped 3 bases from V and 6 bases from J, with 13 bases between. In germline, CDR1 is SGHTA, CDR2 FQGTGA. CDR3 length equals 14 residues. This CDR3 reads CASSFRGATDTQYF. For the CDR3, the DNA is TGTGCCAGCAGCTTCCGGGGGGCCACGGATACGCAGTATTTT.

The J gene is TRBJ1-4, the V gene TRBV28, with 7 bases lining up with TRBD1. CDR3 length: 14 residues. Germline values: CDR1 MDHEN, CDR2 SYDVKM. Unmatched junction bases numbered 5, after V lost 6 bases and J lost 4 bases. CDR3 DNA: TGTGCCAGCAGATGGGACAGCGGTAATGAAAAACTGTTTTTT. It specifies CASRWDSGNEKLFF.

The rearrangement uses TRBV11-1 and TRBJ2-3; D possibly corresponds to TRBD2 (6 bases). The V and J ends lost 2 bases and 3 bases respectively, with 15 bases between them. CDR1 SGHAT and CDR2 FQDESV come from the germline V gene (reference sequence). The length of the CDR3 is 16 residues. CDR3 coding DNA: TGTGCCAGCAGCTTATTTCTCGGGAGTACGACAGATACGCAGTATTTT. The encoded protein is CASSLFLGSTTDTQYF.

This CDR3 reads CASSRGSSYNEQFF. DNA of the CDR3: TGTGCCAGCAGTAGGGGTAGCTCCTACAATGAGCAGTTCTTC. This rearrangement joins TRBV6-5 to TRBJ2-1, with a tentative D call TRBD1 (5 bases). There are 14 residues in the CDR3. With 5 bases removed from V and 0 bases from J, the gap between germline ends came to 8 bases. CDR1 and CDR2 from the germline V gene are MNHEY and SVGAGI.

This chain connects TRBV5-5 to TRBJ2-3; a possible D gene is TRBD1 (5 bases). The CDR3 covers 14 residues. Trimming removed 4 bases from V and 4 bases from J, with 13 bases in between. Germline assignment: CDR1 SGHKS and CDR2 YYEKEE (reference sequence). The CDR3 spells CASSLVRVADTQYF. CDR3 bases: TGTGCCAGCAGCCTAGTCAGGGTGGCAGATACGCAGTATTTT.

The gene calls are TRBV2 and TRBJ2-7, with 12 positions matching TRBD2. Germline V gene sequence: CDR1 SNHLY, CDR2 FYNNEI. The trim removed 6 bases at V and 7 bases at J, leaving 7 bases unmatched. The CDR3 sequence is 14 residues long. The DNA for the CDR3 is TGTGCCAGCAGGGAGACTAGCGGGAGTGTAGAGCAGTACTTC. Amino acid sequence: CASRETSGSVEQYF. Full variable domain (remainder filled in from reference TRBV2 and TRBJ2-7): EPEVTQTPSHQVTQMGQEVILRCVPISNHLYFYWYRQILGQKVEFLVSFYNNEISEKSEIFDDQFSVERPDGSNFTLKIRSTKLEDSAMYFCASRETSGSVEQYFGPGTRLTVT.